The T cell receptor beta chain described here comes from a study of T cell responses to AZD1222 COVID-19 vaccine. This CDR3 spans 15 amino acids. V was shortened by 2 bases and J by 1 base, with 12 bases between the two germline ends. CDR1 and CDR2 from the germline V gene are SGHNT and YYREEE (reference sequence). Study-wide findings and caveats: Spike-specific TCR breadth rose after two AZD1222 doses, and depth rose as well. Regions left unmutated in variants are reportedly the target of nearly half of spike-specific TCRs. Seropositivity was recorded at baseline in only 5 or 6 AZD1222 recipients. The study sampled repertoires only after the peak T cell response.

This clone is deemed medium-sized. Its antigen is currently unknown. Repertoires were generated with immunoSEQ multiplex PCR, while TCRdb's copy carries only in-frame clones and drops some. The repertoire holds around 20,000 clones, with 84% as singletons. The rearrangement joins TRBV5-4 to TRBJ2-5, with a possible D match to TRBD2 (6 bases). The sequencing used peripheral blood, collected 28 days after the second AZD1222 dose. This receptor was identified in an adult who received the AZD1222 COVID-19 vaccine. CDR3 amino acids: CASSFTSRIQETQYF. DNA for the CDR3: TGTGCCAGCAGCTTTACTAGCAGAATCCAAGAGACCCAGTACTTC.